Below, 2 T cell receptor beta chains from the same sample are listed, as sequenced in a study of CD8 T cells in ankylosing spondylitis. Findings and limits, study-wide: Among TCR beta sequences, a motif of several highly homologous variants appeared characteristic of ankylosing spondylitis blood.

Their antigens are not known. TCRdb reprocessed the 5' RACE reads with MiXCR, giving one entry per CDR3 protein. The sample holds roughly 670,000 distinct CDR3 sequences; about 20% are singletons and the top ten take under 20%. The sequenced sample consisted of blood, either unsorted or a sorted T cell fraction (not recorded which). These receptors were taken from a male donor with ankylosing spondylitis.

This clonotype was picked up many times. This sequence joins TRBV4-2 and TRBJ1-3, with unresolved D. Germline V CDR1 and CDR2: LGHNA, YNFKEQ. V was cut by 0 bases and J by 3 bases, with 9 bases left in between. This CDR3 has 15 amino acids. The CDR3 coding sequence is TGTGCCAGCAGCCAAGAAAGGGCAGATGGAAACACCATATATTTT. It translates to CASSQERADGNTIYF.

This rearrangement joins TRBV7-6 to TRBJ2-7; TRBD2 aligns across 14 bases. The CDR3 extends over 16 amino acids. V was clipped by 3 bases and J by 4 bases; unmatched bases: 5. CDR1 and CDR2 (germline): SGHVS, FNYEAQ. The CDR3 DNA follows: TGTGCCAGCAGCTTTCGACTAGCGGGGGGGCCTTACGAGCAGTACTTC. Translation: CASSFRLAGGPYEQYF.